The clone carrying this TCR beta chain was seen at least ten times. The antigen is unknown. The germline V and J ends were trimmed by 1 base and 0 bases, with 16 bases remaining between them. CDR3 length equals 17 residues. CDR1 is SGHTA and CDR2 is FQGNSA in the germline V gene. Time point denoted: persistent/refractory GD, antithyroid drugs over 5 years with positive TRAb. PBMCs were the source of the RNA used for TCR sequencing. Under American Thyroid Association guidelines, Graves' disease was diagnosed. The patients were drawn from one endocrinology department in Xi'an, China. This entry belongs to a study of regulatory T cells in long-lasting Graves disease. Building of the TCR beta libraries involved iRepertoire HTBI primers and Arm-PCR of CDR3 regions. TCRdb re-called the multiplex PCR reads through MiXCR, storing one row per CDR3 protein. The sample yields approximately 290,000 distinct CDR3 sequences, 20% to 25% seen once.

Findings and caveats of the study: TRBV28, TRBJ1-2 and TRBJ2-5 were segments that persistent disease favored. Between persistent patients, 2,500 to 3,500 public clonotypes were shared, exceeding the 966 shared between new patients.

The rearrangement uses TRBV7-2 and TRBJ2-7; no definite D call. This material consisted of peripheral blood mononuclear cells (PBMCs), taken when the disease was refractory, from a patient treated with antithyroid drugs. This clonotype was sampled from a female donor with Graves disease. The CDR3 nucleotides read TGTGCCAGCAGCTTAGGCCAGCCAGGACCCAGCTCCTACGAGCAGTACTTC. Encoded protein: CASSLGQPGPSSYEQYF.